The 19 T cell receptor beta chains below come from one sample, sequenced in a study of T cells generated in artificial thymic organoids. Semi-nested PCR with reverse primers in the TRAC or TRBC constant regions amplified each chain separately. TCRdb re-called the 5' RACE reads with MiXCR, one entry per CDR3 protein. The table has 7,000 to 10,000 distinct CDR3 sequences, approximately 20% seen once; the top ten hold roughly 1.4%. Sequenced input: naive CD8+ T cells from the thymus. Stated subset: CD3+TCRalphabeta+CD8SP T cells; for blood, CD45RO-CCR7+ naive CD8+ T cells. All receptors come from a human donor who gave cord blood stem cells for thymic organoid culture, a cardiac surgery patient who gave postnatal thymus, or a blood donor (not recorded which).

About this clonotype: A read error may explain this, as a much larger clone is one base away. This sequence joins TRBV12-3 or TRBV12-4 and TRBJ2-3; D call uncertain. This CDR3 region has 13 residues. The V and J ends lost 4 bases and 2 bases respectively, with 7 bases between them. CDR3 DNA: TGTGCCAGCAGTTGGGCACACACAGATACGCAGTATTTT. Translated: CASSWAHTDTQYF.

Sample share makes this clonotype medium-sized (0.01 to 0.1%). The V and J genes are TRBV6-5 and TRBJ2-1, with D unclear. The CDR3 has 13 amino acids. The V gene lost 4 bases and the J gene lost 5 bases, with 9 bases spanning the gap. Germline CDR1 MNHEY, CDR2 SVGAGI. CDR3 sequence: CASSLSDDNEQFF. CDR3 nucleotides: TGTGCCAGCAGTTTAAGCGACGACAATGAGCAGTTCTTC.

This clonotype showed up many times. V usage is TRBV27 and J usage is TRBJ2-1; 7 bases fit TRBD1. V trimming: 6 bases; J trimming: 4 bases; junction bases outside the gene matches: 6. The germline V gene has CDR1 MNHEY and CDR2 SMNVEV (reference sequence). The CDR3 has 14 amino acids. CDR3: CASSPVQGYNEQFF. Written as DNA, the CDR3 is TGTGCCAGCAGCCCCGTACAGGGGTACAATGAGCAGTTCTTC.

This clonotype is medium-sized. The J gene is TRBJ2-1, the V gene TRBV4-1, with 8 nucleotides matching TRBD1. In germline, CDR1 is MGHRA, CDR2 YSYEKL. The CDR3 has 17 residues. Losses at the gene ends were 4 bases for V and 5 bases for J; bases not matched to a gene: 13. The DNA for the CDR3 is TGCGCCAGCAGCCTTCACCCTGGGACAGGCCAGAACAATGAGCAGTTCTTC. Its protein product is CASSLHPGTGQNNEQFF.

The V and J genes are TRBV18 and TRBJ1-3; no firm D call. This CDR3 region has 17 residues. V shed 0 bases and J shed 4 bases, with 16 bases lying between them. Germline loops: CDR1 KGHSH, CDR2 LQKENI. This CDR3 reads CASSPPFVKVRGNTIYF. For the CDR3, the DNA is TGTGCCAGCTCACCACCTTTTGTAAAGGTCAGAGGAAACACCATATATTTT. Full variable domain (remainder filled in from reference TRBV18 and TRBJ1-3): NAGVMQNPRHLVRRRGQEARLRCSPMKGHSHVYWYRQLPEEGLKFMVYLQKENIIDESGMPKERFSAEFPKEGPSILRIQQVVRGDSAAYFCASSPPFVKVRGNTIYFGEGSWLTVV.

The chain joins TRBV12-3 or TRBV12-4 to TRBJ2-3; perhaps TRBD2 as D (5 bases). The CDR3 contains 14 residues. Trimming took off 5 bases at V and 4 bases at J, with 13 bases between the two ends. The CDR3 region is CASSLLVHADTQYF. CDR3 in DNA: TGTGCCAGCAGTCTACTAGTCCACGCAGATACGCAGTATTTT.

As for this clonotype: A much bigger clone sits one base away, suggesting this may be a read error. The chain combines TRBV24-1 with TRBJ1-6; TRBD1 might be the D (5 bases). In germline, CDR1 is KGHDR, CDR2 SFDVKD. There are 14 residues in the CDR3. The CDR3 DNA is TGTGCCTCCAGTGACTCGGGGGATAATTCACCCCTCCACTTT. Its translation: CASSDSGDNSPLHF.

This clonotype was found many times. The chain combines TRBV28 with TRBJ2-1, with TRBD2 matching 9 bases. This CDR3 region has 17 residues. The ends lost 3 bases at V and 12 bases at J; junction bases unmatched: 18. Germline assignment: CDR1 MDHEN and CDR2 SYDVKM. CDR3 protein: CASSFFGISGRQSGQFF. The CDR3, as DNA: TGTGCCAGCAGTTTTTTCGGAATAAGCGGGAGGCAATCTGGGCAGTTCTTC. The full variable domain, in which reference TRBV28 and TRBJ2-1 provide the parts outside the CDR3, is DVKVTQSSRYLVKRTGEKVFLECVQDMDHENMFWYRQDPGLGLRLIYFSYDVKMKEKGDIPEGYSVSREKKERFSLILESASTNQTSMYLCASSFFGISGRQSGQFFGPGTRLTVL.

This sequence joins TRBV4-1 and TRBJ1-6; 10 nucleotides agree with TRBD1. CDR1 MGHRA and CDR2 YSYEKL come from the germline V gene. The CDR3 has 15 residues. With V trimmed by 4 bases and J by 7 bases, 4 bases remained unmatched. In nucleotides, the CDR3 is TGCGCCAGCAGCCCGGGACAGGGGCGCAATTCACCCCTCCACTTT. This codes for CASSPGQGRNSPLHF.

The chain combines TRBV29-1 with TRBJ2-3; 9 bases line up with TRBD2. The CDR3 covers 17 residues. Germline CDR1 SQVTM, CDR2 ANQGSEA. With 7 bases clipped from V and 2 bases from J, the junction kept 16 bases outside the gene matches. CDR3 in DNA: TGCAGCGCGTGCAGCCTTGCTTTAGCGGGAGACACAGATACGCAGTATTTT. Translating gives CSACSLALAGDTDTQYF.

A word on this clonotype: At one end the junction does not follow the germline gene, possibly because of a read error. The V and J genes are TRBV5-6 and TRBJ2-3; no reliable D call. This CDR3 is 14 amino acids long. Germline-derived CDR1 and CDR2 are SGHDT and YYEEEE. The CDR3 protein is CASSVAASTDMQYF. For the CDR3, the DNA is TGTGCCAGCAGCGTGGCAGCGAGCACAGATATGCAGTATTTT.

The CDR3 DNA reads as TGCAGTTATACCGGGACCCAGCCCCAGCATTTT. This sequence encodes CSYTGTQPQHF. This chain connects TRBV20-1 to TRBJ1-5; a possible D gene is TRBD1 (5 bases). This CDR3 is built from 11 residues. Trimming took 8 bases from V and 7 from J, leaving 12 bases between them. Per the germline V gene, CDR1 is DFQATT and CDR2 is SNEGSKA (reference sequence).

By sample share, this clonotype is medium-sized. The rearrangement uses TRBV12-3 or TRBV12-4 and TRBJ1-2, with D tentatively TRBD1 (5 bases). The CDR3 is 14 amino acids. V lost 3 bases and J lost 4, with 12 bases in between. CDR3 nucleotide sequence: TGTGCCAGCAGTTTTGGAAGGGGTGGCTATGGCTACACCTTC. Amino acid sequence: CASSFGRGGYGYTF.

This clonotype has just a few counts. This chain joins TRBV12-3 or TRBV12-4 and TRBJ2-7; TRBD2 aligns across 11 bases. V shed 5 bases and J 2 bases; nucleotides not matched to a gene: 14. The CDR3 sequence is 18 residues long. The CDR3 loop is CASSMIPPLAGVTYEQYF. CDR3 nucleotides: TGTGCCAGCAGTATGATACCCCCACTAGCGGGGGTAACCTACGAGCAGTACTTC.

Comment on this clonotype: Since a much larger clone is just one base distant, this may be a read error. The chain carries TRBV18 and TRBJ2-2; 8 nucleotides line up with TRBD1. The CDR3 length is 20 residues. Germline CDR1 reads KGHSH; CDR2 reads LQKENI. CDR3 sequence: CASSPKSARGPKKNTRELFF. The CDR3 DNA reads TGTGCCAGCTCACCAAAGTCCGCCAGGGGGCCCAAGAAGAACACCAGGGAGCTGTTTTTT.

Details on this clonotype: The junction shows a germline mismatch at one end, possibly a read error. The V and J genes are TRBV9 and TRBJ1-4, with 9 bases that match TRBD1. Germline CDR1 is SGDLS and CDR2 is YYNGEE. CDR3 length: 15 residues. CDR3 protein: CTSSVSGTGNEKLFF. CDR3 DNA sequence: TGTACCAGCAGCGTTTCCGGGACAGGGAATGAAAAACTGTTTTTT. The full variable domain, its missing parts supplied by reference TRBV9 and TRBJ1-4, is DSGVTQTPKHLITATGQRVTLRCSPRSGDLSVYWYQQSLDQGLQFLIQYYNGEERAKGNILERFSAQQFPDLHSELNLSSLELGDSALYFCTSSVSGTGNEKLFFGSGTQLSVL.

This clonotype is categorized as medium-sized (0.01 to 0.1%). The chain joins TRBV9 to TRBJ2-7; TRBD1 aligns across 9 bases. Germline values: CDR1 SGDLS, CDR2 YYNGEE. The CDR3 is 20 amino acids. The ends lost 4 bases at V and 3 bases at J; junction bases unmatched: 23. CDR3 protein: CASSPHRSNDGTGQIYEQYF. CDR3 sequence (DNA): TGTGCCAGCAGCCCCCATAGGAGTAATGATGGGACAGGGCAAATCTACGAGCAGTACTTC.

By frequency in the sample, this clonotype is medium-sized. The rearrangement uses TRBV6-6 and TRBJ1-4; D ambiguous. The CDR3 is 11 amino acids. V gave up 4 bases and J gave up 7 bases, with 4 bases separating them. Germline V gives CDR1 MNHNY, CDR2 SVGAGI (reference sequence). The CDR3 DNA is TGTGCCAGCAGTTTTGGTGAAAAACTGTTTTTT. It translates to CASSFGEKLFF.

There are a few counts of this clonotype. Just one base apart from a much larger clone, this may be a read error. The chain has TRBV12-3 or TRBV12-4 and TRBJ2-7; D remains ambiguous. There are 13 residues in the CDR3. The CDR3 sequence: CTSSFGNTYEQYF. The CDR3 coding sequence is TGTACCAGCAGTTTCGGAAACACCTACGAGCAGTACTTC.